The T cell receptor beta chain described here comes from a study of OX40 agonist ivuxolimab in advanced cancers. Study-wide background: Ivuxolimab, an agonist antibody against OX40 (CD134), was given to patients. Age averaged 60 years (range 23 to 79), and 82.7% were male. Prior therapy, whether anti-PD-1, anti-PD-L1 or anti-CTLA-4, was allowed, and 40% had some.

Germline loops: CDR1 PRHDT, CDR2 FYEKMQ (reference sequence). This CDR3 region has 15 residues. With 5 bases clipped from V and 5 bases from J, the junction kept 8 bases outside the gene matches. Comments on this clone: The target antigen is unknown.

The repertoire was sequenced with immunoSEQ multiplex PCR; TCRdb's copy has only in-frame clones and lacks some. Among 40,000 to 55,000 clones, roughly 90% were seen once, and the ten largest hold 13% to 15%. General study findings and limits: Clonal expansion was among the lowest in partial responders at 0.1-3.0 mg/kg, especially CD8+.

The rearrangement joins TRBV13 to TRBJ2-7; TRBD2 matches 11 bases. The TCR was taken from an adult with an advanced solid tumor such as melanoma, head and neck, liver or kidney cancer. Sequencing was performed on CD4+ or CD8+ T cells sorted from blood, taken in a trial of the OX40 agonist ivuxolimab. Here the CDR3 DNA reads TGTGCCAGCAGCCCCCGACTAGCGGGATTCCACGAGCAGTACTTC. Translation: CASSPRLAGFHEQYF.